These 20 T cell receptor beta chains share one sample of origin, sequenced in a study of beta chain features in type 1 diabetes (dated by TCRdb to the late 2010s). Results and caveats for the whole study, not just this receptor: In all four CD4+ subsets, TCRB CDR3 length was moderately but significantly shorter in type 1 diabetes patients.

No antigen has been assigned to these receptors. The receptor library was made with the immunoSEQ multiplex PCR assay. The entire amount of isolated RNA was reverse transcribed using the High Capacity cDNA Reverse Transcription Kit, so the sequenced TCRB transcripts were expressed ones. Drawn from immuneACCESS, this table holds only the in-frame rearrangements with V and J called that TCRdb kept. Clones are partly lost; checked studies trace under half to an unresolved V gene and leave the rest unexplained. Recorded for this sample are 500,000 to 850,000 clones; over 12% of them occurred a single time. Together, the top ten hold 0.035% to 0.045% of the sample. Input material: naive CD4+ T cells from blood. The cell subset or site label, as the study defines it: true naive CD4+ T cells. The receptors stem from a man between 18 and 29 years old with type 1 diabetes.

The rearrangement joins TRBV5-1 to TRBJ2-7; 13 bases match TRBD2. The CDR3 sequence is 16 residues long. Germline V lookup: CDR1 SGHRS, CDR2 YFSETQ. V trimming: 1 base; J trimming: 6 bases; junction bases outside the gene matches: 7. For the CDR3, the DNA is TGCGCCAGCAGCTTGTACCCCGGGACTAGCGGGACCGAGCAGTACTTC. Translated: CASSLYPGTSGTEQYF.

The chain joins TRBV5-1 to TRBJ2-2, with D unresolved. Trimming took off 3 bases at V and 7 bases at J, with 10 bases between the two ends. Per the germline V gene, CDR1 is SGHRS and CDR2 is YFSETQ. CDR3 length: 13 residues. Here the CDR3 DNA reads TGCGCCAGCAGCTCGCAGGACGGCGGGGAGCTGTTTTTT. It yields the protein CASSSQDGGELFF. The complete variable domain, with remaining parts taken from reference TRBV5-1 and TRBJ2-2, reads KAGVTQTPRYLIKTRGQQVTLSCSPISGHRSVSWYQQTPGQGLQFLFEYFSETQRNKGNFPGRFSGRQFSNSRSEMNVSTLELGDSALYLCASSSQDGGELFFGEGSRLTVL.

The chain couples TRBV7-9 to TRBJ2-5; D unclear. V was trimmed by 5 bases and J by 5 bases, leaving 6 bases between them. Germline-derived CDR1 and CDR2 are SEHNR and FQNEAQ (reference sequence). CDR3 length: 11 amino acids. The DNA of the CDR3 is TGTGCCAGCAGCGAACGGGAGACCCAGTACTTC. Translation: CASSERETQYF.

The gene calls are TRBV5-6 and TRBJ1-1; D remains ambiguous. V shed 0 bases and J shed 3 bases, with 18 bases lying between them. From germline, CDR1 is SGHDT and CDR2 YYEEEE. CDR3 length: 17 residues. CDR3: CASSLAVAATGDTEAFF. The CDR3 nucleotides are TGTGCCAGCAGCTTGGCCGTGGCAGCAACGGGAGACACTGAAGCTTTCTTT. Complete variable domain (other parts from reference TRBV5-6 and TRBJ1-1): DAGVTQSPTHLIKTRGQQVTLRCSPKSGHDTVSWYQQALGQGPQFIFQYYEEEERQRGNFPDRFSGHQFPNYSSELNVNALLLGDSALYLCASSLAVAATGDTEAFFGQGTRLTVV.

This clone came up a few times. V usage is TRBV7-2 and J usage is TRBJ2-3, with D unclear. CDR1 SGHTA and CDR2 FQGNSA come from the germline V gene. This CDR3 is 15 amino acids long. Trimming left V 0 bases short and J 0 bases short, with 7 bases between. The CDR3 reads CASSLAVASTDTQYF. Here the CDR3 DNA reads TGTGCCAGCAGCTTAGCTGTAGCTAGCACAGATACGCAGTATTTT.

This clone has only a few counts. The rearrangement uses TRBV29-1 and TRBJ2-4; the match to TRBD2 covers 11 bases. Germline V gives CDR1 SQVTM, CDR2 ANQGSEA. The V gene end was trimmed by 5 bases and the J gene end by 1 base; junction bases not matched to a gene: 10. The CDR3 loop spans 17 amino acids. This chain's CDR3 is CSVLSGRAGAAKNIQYF. The CDR3 DNA sequence: TGCAGCGTTCTTAGCGGGAGGGCCGGCGCGGCCAAAAACATTCAGTACTTC.

The chain links TRBV9 to TRBJ1-1, with no clear D. The CDR3 extends over 14 amino acids. V was clipped by 4 bases and J by 0 bases, with 10 bases between them. Per germline, CDR1 SGDLS and CDR2 YYNGEE. CDR3 sequence: CASSISSLNTEAFF. The DNA of the CDR3 is TGTGCCAGCAGCATATCCTCCTTGAACACTGAAGCTTTCTTT.

This clone was detected only a few times. The J gene is TRBJ2-3, the V gene TRBV5-1; TRBD2 aligns across 7 bases. V lost 9 bases to trimming and J lost 3 bases; unmatched junction nucleotides: 13. The V gene's germline CDR1 is SGHRS and CDR2 YFSETQ. This CDR3 region has 15 residues. CDR3 protein: CATRGGPAGTDTQYF. In DNA, the CDR3 is TGCGCCACGCGCGGGGGACCGGCGGGGACAGATACGCAGTATTTT. Using reference TRBV5-1 and TRBJ2-3 for the parts outside the CDR3, the full variable domain is KAGVTQTPRYLIKTRGQQVTLSCSPISGHRSVSWYQQTPGQGLQFLFEYFSETQRNKGNFPGRFSGRQFSNSRSEMNVSTLELGDSALYLCATRGGPAGTDTQYFGPGTRLTVL.

This clone has a handful of counts. This rearrangement joins TRBV7-9 to TRBJ1-1, with 9 bases fitting TRBD1. The CDR3 contains 15 residues. Germline trimming cut 5 bases from V and 7 bases from J; bases unmatched to any gene: 11. Germline CDR1 SEHNR, CDR2 FQNEAQ (reference sequence). Here the CDR3 DNA reads TGTGCCAGCAGCACGACAGGGGGAGGCTACTATGAAGCTTTCTTT. Translated, it gives CASSTTGGGYYEAFF.

This clone was counted only a few times. The CDR3 reads CSVDWGSTDTQYF. The CDR3 DNA sequence: TGCAGCGTTGATTGGGGAAGCACAGATACGCAGTATTTT. The chain recombines TRBV29-1 with TRBJ2-3, with unresolved D. The CDR3 has 13 amino acids. The germline V and J ends were trimmed by 3 bases and 0 bases, with 7 bases remaining between them. From germline, CDR1 is SQVTM and CDR2 ANQGSEA.

This clone was found a few times. V gene TRBV30 combines with J gene TRBJ2-3; 7 nucleotides agree with TRBD1. In germline, CDR1 is GTSNPN, CDR2 SVGIG (reference sequence). This CDR3 spans 15 amino acids. V shed 2 bases and J 1 base; nucleotides not matched to a gene: 6. The CDR3 protein is CAWSLKGARTDTQYF. The CDR3 DNA reads as TGTGCCTGGAGTCTAAAGGGGGCGCGCACAGATACGCAGTATTTT.

Comment on this clone: This same CDR3 is encoded by further DNA sequences in the sample. The chain couples TRBV5-1 to TRBJ1-1; D remains unclear. The germline CDR1 and CDR2 sequences are SGHRS and YFSETQ. CDR3 length: 13 residues. The V end was cut by 2 bases, the J end by 5 bases, with 10 bases between. DNA of the CDR3: TGCGCCAGCAGCTTATCGGGTGGGACTGAAGCTTTCTTT. Its translation is CASSLSGGTEAFF. Supplemented by reference TRBV5-1 and TRBJ1-1, the full variable domain reads KAGVTQTPRYLIKTRGQQVTLSCSPISGHRSVSWYQQTPGQGLQFLFEYFSETQRNKGNFPGRFSGRQFSNSRSEMNVSTLELGDSALYLCASSLSGGTEAFFGQGTRLTVV.

The chain has TRBV5-1 and TRBJ2-4; D is undetermined. CDR3 length equals 12 residues. Per germline, CDR1 SGHRS and CDR2 YFSETQ. With 5 bases removed from V and 7 bases from J, the gap between germline ends came to 10 bases. The CDR3 sequence: CASRGDANIQYF. The CDR3, as DNA: TGCGCCAGCAGGGGTGATGCGAACATTCAGTACTTC. Full variable domain (outside the CDR3, taken from reference TRBV5-1 and TRBJ2-4): KAGVTQTPRYLIKTRGQQVTLSCSPISGHRSVSWYQQTPGQGLQFLFEYFSETQRNKGNFPGRFSGRQFSNSRSEMNVSTLELGDSALYLCASRGDANIQYFGAGTRLSVL.

In nucleotides, the CDR3 is TGTGCCAGCACCAAGGACAGGGTGGACACTGAAGCTTTCTTT. Its protein product is CASTKDRVDTEAFF. This chain links TRBV7-6 with TRBJ1-1, with 8 bases that match TRBD1. Per the germline V gene, CDR1 is SGHVS and CDR2 is FNYEAQ. CDR3 length equals 14 residues. With 7 bases clipped from V and 3 bases from J, the junction kept 7 bases outside the gene matches.

The rearrangement uses TRBV25-1 and TRBJ2-7; 7 bases match TRBD1. The CDR3 loop spans 14 amino acids. Looked up from germline, CDR1 is MGHDK and CDR2 is SYGVNS. J was trimmed by 7 bases and V by 3 bases; bases with no gene match: 9. The CDR3: CASSDSGQPGEQYF. CDR3 sequence (DNA): TGTGCCAGCAGTGATTCGGGACAGCCTGGAGAGCAGTACTTC.

The chain uses TRBV7-8 and TRBJ1-1, with D perhaps matching TRBD1 (5 bases). CDR3 length: 16 amino acids. Looked up from germline, CDR1 is SGHVS and CDR2 is FQNEAQ. Trimming took 2 bases from V and 7 from J, leaving 20 bases between them. The CDR3 coding sequence is TGTGCCAGCAGCTTACGCCCCGGGGCTCTCCCCGGTGAAGCTTTCTTT. This gives the protein CASSLRPGALPGEAFF. Based on the CDR3 plus reference TRBV7-8 and TRBJ1-1, the full variable domain is GAGVSQSPRYKVAKRGQDVALRCDPISGHVSLFWYQQALGQGPEFLTYFQNEAQLDKSGLPSDRFFAERPEGSVSTLKIQRTQQEDSAVYLCASSLRPGALPGEAFFGQGTRLTVV.

The table lists this clone with a few counts. One junction end disagrees with the germline gene, perhaps due to a read error. V is TRBV7-7 and J is TRBJ2-1; D may match TRBD1 or TRBD2 (5 bases each). Germline V gene data show CDR1 as SSHAT and CDR2 as FNYEAQ (reference sequence). CDR3 length: 14 amino acids. CDR3 region: CASSLDGTYNEQFF. Here the CDR3 DNA reads TGTGCTAGCAGCTTAGATGGGACGTACAATGAGCAGTTCTTC.

The J gene is TRBJ1-2, the V gene TRBV10-3; possibly TRBD1 for D (5 bases). The V end lost 2 bases, the J end lost 8 bases, and 12 bases lay between the germline ends. The length of the CDR3 is 13 residues. Per germline, CDR1 ENHRY and CDR2 SYGVKD. CDR3 in DNA: TGTGCCATCAGTGAGGGGGCAGGCGAGGGCTACACCTTC. This encodes CAISEGAGEGYTF.

This clone was found a few times. The rearrangement links TRBV5-1 to TRBJ2-1; D unclear. Trimming stripped 5 bases from V and 4 bases from J, with 13 bases between. This CDR3 spans 14 amino acids. Per germline, CDR1 SGHRS and CDR2 YFSETQ. The CDR3 DNA reads as TGCGCCAGCAGACCGGCGTCGGTGTACAATGAGCAGTTCTTC. Residues: CASRPASVYNEQFF.

The rearrangement joins TRBV7-3 to TRBJ2-3; 8 bases match TRBD2. Germline CDR1 SGHTA, CDR2 FQGTGA. V lost 5 bases to trimming and J lost 1 base; unmatched junction nucleotides: 2. The length of the CDR3 is 14 residues. The CDR3 spells CASSNSGGTDTQYF. The CDR3 DNA reads TGTGCCAGCAGCAATAGCGGGGGCACAGATACGCAGTATTTT.